Shown below are 19 T cell receptor beta chains from a single sample sequenced in a study of response to subunit inactivated influenza vaccine. One entry per CDR3 protein, called by TCRdb with MiXCR from the RT-PCR reads. The table includes over 750,000 distinct CDR3 sequences, 21% detected once. Sequenced here: PBMCs from blood, sampled 5 days after vaccination. The receptors originated from a man between 50 and 59 years old who received an inactivated influenza vaccine.

The sample holds many counts of this clonotype. This chain connects TRBV15 to TRBJ2-1; 12 positions agree with TRBD1. V trimming: 3 bases; J trimming: 6 bases; junction bases outside the gene matches: 6. CDR3 length equals 16 residues. CDR1 is LNHNV, CDR2 YYDKDF, per germline (reference sequence). CDR3 protein: CATSRGDRGRVNEQFF. The CDR3 DNA sequence: TGTGCCACCAGCAGGGGGGACAGGGGGCGCGTCAATGAGCAGTTCTTC.

This clonotype showed up just a few times. The J gene is TRBJ1-2, the V gene TRBV10-3; the D gene is possibly TRBD1 (5 bases). Per the germline V gene, CDR1 is ENHRY and CDR2 is SYGVKD. The CDR3 consists of 13 residues. Trimming removed 3 bases at V and 2 bases at J, with 7 bases between. CDR3 coding DNA: TGTGCCATCAGTGAACAGGTGAACTATGGCTACACCTTC. Translated: CAISEQVNYGYTF.

The table lists this clonotype with a few counts. The rearrangement uses TRBV20-1 and TRBJ2-3, with 7 bases identical to TRBD2. This CDR3 contains 15 residues. CDR1 is DFQATT and CDR2 is SNEGSKA in the germline V gene (reference sequence). Trimming took 1 base from V and 2 from J; bases not matched to a gene: 6. CDR3 amino acids: CSARAQLAYTDTQYF. CDR3 bases: TGCAGTGCTAGAGCGCAACTAGCGTACACAGATACGCAGTATTTT.

The rearrangement joins TRBV5-1 to TRBJ1-1; 9 nucleotides agree with TRBD1. V dropped 4 bases and J dropped 3; count of bases not matched to a gene: 4. Germline loops: CDR1 SGHRS, CDR2 YFSETQ. This CDR3 is 14 amino acids long. The CDR3 coding sequence is TGCGCCAGCAGCGTAGACAGGGGGGACACTGAAGCTTTCTTT. It yields the protein CASSVDRGDTEAFF.

The table lists this clonotype with a few counts. This rearrangement joins TRBV3-1 to TRBJ2-2; D is unresolved. Germline CDR1 reads LGHDT; CDR2 reads YNNKEL (reference sequence). The CDR3 length is 13 residues. With 0 bases removed from V and 5 bases from J, the gap between germline ends came to 4 bases. The CDR3 loop is CASSQEWTGELFF. CDR3 sequence (DNA): TGTGCCAGCAGCCAAGAGTGGACCGGGGAGCTGTTTTTT. The full variable domain, rest sourced from reference TRBV3-1 and TRBJ2-2, is DTAVSQTPKYLVTQMGNDKSIKCEQNLGHDTMYWYKQDSKKFLKIMFSYNNKELIINETVPNRFSPKSPDKAHLNLHINSLELGDSAVYFCASSQEWTGELFFGEGSRLTVL.

The chain is built from TRBV20-1 and TRBJ2-5; the D is unclear. Between the trimmed V and J ends, which lost 6 bases and 5 bases, there was a span of 16 bases. CDR3 size: 13 residues. Germline V gives CDR1 DFQATT, CDR2 SNEGSKA (reference sequence). The CDR3 sequence is CSAFPPPSETQYF. The CDR3 region has the DNA TGCAGTGCATTCCCCCCGCCTTCGGAGACCCAGTACTTC.

This sequence joins TRBV6-1 and TRBJ2-2; 8 nucleotides align to TRBD1. Trimming took 4 bases from V and 3 from J; bases not matched to a gene: 4. The CDR3 runs 15 residues. Germline-derived CDR1 and CDR2 are MNHNS and SASEGT. CDR3 residues: CASSGRQGYTGELFF. The CDR3 nucleotides are TGTGCCAGCAGTGGCCGACAGGGGTACACCGGGGAGCTGTTTTTT.

The J gene is TRBJ2-6, the V gene TRBV5-5; TRBD1 matches 7 bases. The CDR3 spans 16 residues. After removal of 3 bases from V and 0 bases from J, the junction contained 3 bases not matched to a gene. The germline gives CDR1 SGHKS, CDR2 YYEKEE (reference sequence). The CDR3, as DNA: TGTGCCAGCAGCTCCGGGACAGCCTCTGGGGCCAACGTCCTGACTTTC. It specifies CASSSGTASGANVLTF. Full variable domain (outside the CDR3, taken from reference TRBV5-5 and TRBJ2-6): DAGVTQSPTHLIKTRGQQVTLRCSPISGHKSVSWYQQVLGQGPQFIFQYYEKEERGRGNFPDRFSARQFPNYSSELNVNALLLGDSALYLCASSSGTASGANVLTFGAGSRLTVL.

This chain joins TRBV4-1 and TRBJ1-5; 7 nucleotides agree with TRBD1. CDR1 and CDR2 (germline): MGHRA, YSYEKL. The trim removed 0 bases at V and 7 bases at J, leaving 6 bases unmatched. This CDR3 has 15 amino acids. Here the CDR3 reads CASSQEGGRAQPQHF. The CDR3 DNA sequence: TGCGCCAGCAGCCAAGAAGGGGGCAGGGCACAGCCCCAGCATTTT.

With regard to this clonotype: The limits of the CDR3 on the DNA are not certain, so only TCRdb's listed CDR3 is given. The CDR3 reads CPCASSWSRDRGTNEKLFF. This chain connects TRBV28 to TRBJ1-4; TRBD1, the table's D call, lacks a check against the DNA. The CDR3 has 19 amino acids, counting both end residues. Germline CDR1 MDHEN, CDR2 SYDVKM.

Comment on this clonotype: This could be a read error, since a much larger clone is one nucleotide away. The chain carries TRBV5-1 and TRBJ2-7; D assignment may be TRBD1 or TRBD2 (6 bases each). The CDR3 totals 14 residues. Germline CDR1 and CDR2: SGHRS and YFSETQ. Here the CDR3 reads CASRNEGGSYEQHF. The CDR3, as DNA: TGCGCCAGCAGGAACGAGGGGGGCTCCTACGAGCAGCACTTC.

The chain combines TRBV25-1 with TRBJ2-3; 11 bases map to TRBD2. Germline CDR1 is MGHDK and CDR2 is SYGVNS. The CDR3 contains 14 residues. J gave up 4 bases and V 5 bases, and 2 bases lay outside the gene matches. The CDR3 nucleotides read TGTGCCAGCAGTAGACTAGCGGGGTCAGATACGCAGTATTTT. Residues: CASSRLAGSDTQYF.

This clonotype occurred once. This chain connects TRBV20-1 to TRBJ2-7; TRBD2 might be the D (6 bases). This CDR3 has 13 residues. The ends were cut back, 7 bases at V and 4 bases at J, with 17 bases in the middle. CDR1 and CDR2 from the germline V gene are DFQATT and SNEGSKA (reference sequence). CDR3 residues: CSGGDLPPYEQYF. In DNA form, the CDR3 reads TGCAGTGGGGGGGATCTGCCCCCTTACGAGCAGTACTTC.

This clonotype has just one count. This chain uses TRBV6-2 or TRBV6-3 with TRBJ2-3; the D gene is possibly TRBD2 (5 bases). Looked up from germline, CDR1 is MNHEY and CDR2 is SVGEGT. V was pared by 0 bases and J by 5 bases, with 21 bases between. This CDR3 has 18 amino acids. CDR3 nucleotides: TGTGCCAGCAGTTACTCTCCTACTGGACTCTCCCTTGAAGATACGCAGTATTTT. Translated: CASSYSPTGLSLEDTQYF.

This clonotype was observed a handful of times. The gene calls are TRBV6-5 and TRBJ2-7, with D possibly called TRBD1 or TRBD2 (6 bases each). The germline V and J ends were trimmed by 1 base and 6 bases, with 16 bases remaining between them. The CDR3 spans 15 residues. Germline V gene sequence: CDR1 MNHEY, CDR2 SVGAGI. The CDR3 spells CASSYLAQGRIEQYF. The CDR3 DNA sequence: TGTGCCAGCAGTTACTTGGCCCAGGGGAGGATCGAGCAGTACTTC.

The chain links TRBV10-3 to TRBJ2-1; possible D gene TRBD2, 6 bases. V lost 3 bases and J 0 bases, leaving 12 bases between the germline ends. Germline assignment: CDR1 ENHRY and CDR2 SYGVKD. The CDR3 is 16 residues long. In nucleotides, the CDR3 is TGTGCCATCAGTGAAGGTGGGGGAGGCTCCTACAATGAGCAGTTCTTC. It translates to CAISEGGGGSYNEQFF.

V gene TRBV7-8 combines with J gene TRBJ1-1; D call uncertain. The CDR3 sequence is 15 residues long. The ends were cut back, 0 bases at V and 6 bases at J, with 14 bases in the middle. Per germline, CDR1 SGHVS and CDR2 FQNEAQ. The CDR3 here is CASSLAAGRKAEAFF. DNA for the CDR3: TGTGCCAGCAGCTTAGCGGCAGGTAGAAAGGCTGAAGCTTTCTTT.

Only one count was recorded for this clonotype. This chain joins TRBV7-2 and TRBJ2-2; D not resolved. The CDR3 loop spans 15 amino acids. Trimming took off 1 base at V and 6 bases at J, with 12 bases between the two ends. CDR1 SGHTA and CDR2 FQGNSA come from the germline V gene. The CDR3 region is CASSLVFGVPGELFF. In DNA, the CDR3 is TGTGCCAGCAGCTTAGTCTTTGGAGTCCCCGGGGAGCTGTTTTTT.

This clonotype was found a few times. The genes are TRBV20-1 and TRBJ1-1; 12 nucleotides align to TRBD1. Trimming removed 6 bases from V and 0 bases from J; junction bases left unmatched: 11. The CDR3 is 17 residues long. Germline-derived CDR1 and CDR2 are DFQATT and SNEGSKA (reference sequence). This CDR3 reads CSAQKSGTGGLNTEAFF. The CDR3 DNA reads TGCAGTGCCCAGAAATCCGGGACAGGGGGCCTGAACACTGAAGCTTTCTTT.